The next 17 T cell receptor beta chains were all read from a single sample in a study of shared clonotypes between healthy human individuals (dated by TCRdb to 2018 to 2020). Receptor libraries were prepared by the immunoSEQ multiplex PCR assay. The clones in this table, taken by TCRdb from immuneACCESS, are in-frame only. Not every clone is retained; where verified, under half of the shortfall comes from an unresolved V gene, and the cause of the rest is unknown. In this sample the table shows approximately 1,500,000 clones, around 98% of which occur a single time. The ten top clones hold approximately 0.44% of the sample. Sequencing used naive CD4+ T cells sorted from blood. What the cell subset or site label conveys for this sample: CD45RA+ positively selected. Every receptor here comes from a man under 40 in good health.

The V call is TRBV28, the J call TRBJ2-7; 8 nucleotides match TRBD1. After removal of 4 bases from V and 6 bases from J, the junction contained 5 bases not matched to a gene. Germline V CDR1 and CDR2: MDHEN, SYDVKM. This CDR3 is 13 amino acids long. CDR3 DNA: TGTGCCAGCAGTTCCCAGGGGGCGCGCGAGCAGTACTTC. Amino acid sequence: CASSSQGAREQYF.

The gene calls are TRBV2 and TRBJ2-7; tentatively, D is TRBD1 (6 bases). Germline CDR1 is SNHLY and CDR2 is FYNNEI. This CDR3 region has 17 residues. The germline V and J ends were trimmed by 6 bases and 4 bases, with 25 bases remaining between them. The CDR3 nucleotides are TGTGCCAGCAGATTGTCAATCACACAGGGAACGAGTTACGAGCAGTACTTC. Protein: CASRLSITQGTSYEQYF.

A note on this clone: The same CDR3 arises from other DNA sequences in this sample as well. This chain links TRBV5-1 with TRBJ1-2; no firm D call. Germline V lookup: CDR1 SGHRS, CDR2 YFSETQ. This CDR3 comprises 13 residues. The V and J ends lost 0 bases and 3 bases respectively, with 6 bases between them. The CDR3, as DNA: TGCGCCAGCAGCTTGGGGACGGACTATGGCTACACCTTC. It translates to CASSLGTDYGYTF.

The V call is TRBV5-1, the J call TRBJ2-7; 10 nucleotides match TRBD2. CDR1 is SGHRS and CDR2 is YFSETQ in the germline V gene. J was trimmed by 3 bases and V by 2 bases; bases with no gene match: 2. The CDR3 length is 14 residues. The CDR3 region is CASSFLAGDYEQYF. In nucleotides, the CDR3 is TGCGCCAGCAGCTTCCTAGCGGGAGACTACGAGCAGTACTTC.

The chain couples TRBV9 to TRBJ1-1, with a possible D match to TRBD1 (6 bases). The CDR3 has 15 amino acids. V dropped 3 bases and J dropped 1 base, with 13 bases sitting between them. CDR1 is SGDLS and CDR2 is YYNGEE in the germline V gene. The CDR3 loop is CASSATGKRNTEAFF. CDR3 nucleotide sequence: TGTGCCAGCAGCGCAACAGGGAAGAGGAACACTGAAGCTTTCTTT.

This clone occurred once. J is TRBJ2-7 and V is TRBV10-3, with a weak D call TRBD2 (6 bases). This CDR3 spans 16 amino acids. The V end lost 6 bases, the J end lost 1 base, and 19 bases lay between the germline ends. Germline V CDR1 and CDR2: ENHRY, SYGVKD. The CDR3 is CAIRRGGGVRSYEQYF. CDR3 bases: TGTGCCATCAGGAGGGGAGGCGGCGTCAGGTCCTACGAGCAGTACTTC.

The genes are TRBV5-1 and TRBJ1-2; D remains ambiguous. V lost 0 bases to trimming and J lost 2 bases, with 11 bases between them. The CDR3 is 15 residues long. Germline values: CDR1 SGHRS, CDR2 YFSETQ. The CDR3 sequence: CASSLAAGINYGYTF. For the CDR3, the DNA is TGCGCCAGCAGCTTGGCCGCAGGTATAAACTATGGCTACACCTTC.

The chain joins TRBV27 to TRBJ1-1; D is perhaps TRBD1 (6 bases). CDR1 and CDR2 (germline): MNHEY, SMNVEV (reference sequence). The V end lost 2 bases, the J end lost 4 bases, and 8 bases lay between the germline ends. The CDR3 covers 13 residues. The CDR3 spells CASSLDRFTEAFF. The CDR3, as DNA: TGTGCCAGCAGTTTAGACAGGTTCACTGAAGCTTTCTTT.

The V and J genes are TRBV9 and TRBJ1-4, with D uncertain. Germline V CDR1 and CDR2: SGDLS, YYNGEE. CDR3 size: 15 residues. Trimming stripped 0 bases from V and 7 bases from J, with 13 bases between. CDR3 nucleotide sequence: TGTGCCAGCAGCGTAGGTGAAGGGCGGGGTGAAAAACTGTTTTTT. This sequence encodes CASSVGEGRGEKLFF.

This rearrangement joins TRBV4-3 to TRBJ2-7; TRBD2 is a possible D gene (5 bases). V was pared by 1 base and J by 3 bases, with 16 bases between. Germline V gene data show CDR1 as LGHNA and CDR2 as YSLEER. This CDR3 comprises 16 residues. The CDR3, as DNA: TGCGCCAGCAGCCAAGGAATAGGGAGTCCCCTCTACGAGCAGTACTTC. As protein: CASSQGIGSPLYEQYF.

The V gene is TRBV10-3, the J gene TRBJ2-1; 13 bases align to TRBD2. The V gene's germline CDR1 is ENHRY and CDR2 SYGVKD. The CDR3 sequence is 15 residues long. J gave up 6 bases and V 6 bases, and 5 bases lay outside the gene matches. The CDR3 is CAISSGTSGVNEQFF. The CDR3 region has the DNA TGTGCCATCAGCTCCGGGACTAGCGGGGTCAATGAGCAGTTCTTC.

The chain employs TRBV4-2 and TRBJ2-1; D gene ambiguous. The V end lost 1 base, the J end lost 3 bases, and 10 bases lay between the germline ends. CDR1 and CDR2 (germline): LGHNA, YNFKEQ. This CDR3 spans 15 amino acids. DNA of the CDR3: TGTGCCAGCAGCCAAGTCTCAGGCGACTACAATGAGCAGTTCTTC. This translates into CASSQVSGDYNEQFF.

The rearrangement uses TRBV7-9 and TRBJ2-7, with 9 bases that match TRBD2. After removal of 5 bases from V and 6 bases from J, the junction contained 8 bases not matched to a gene. CDR1 and CDR2 (germline): SEHNR, FQNEAQ (reference sequence). The CDR3 has 14 residues. The CDR3 spells CASSPSGNNREQYF. CDR3 sequence (DNA): TGTGCCAGCAGCCCTAGCGGGAATAATCGCGAGCAGTACTTC.

V is TRBV11-1 and J is TRBJ2-5; 7 bases map to TRBD1. The junction had 9 bases not matched to a gene; V was cut back by 3 bases and J by 5 bases. Per the germline V gene, CDR1 is SGHAT and CDR2 is FQDESV (reference sequence). The CDR3 is 15 amino acids. The CDR3 nucleotides are TGTGCCAGCAGCTTTAGACAGGGTGGGTTGGAGACCCAGTACTTC. Encoded protein: CASSFRQGGLETQYF.

V gene TRBV4-3 combines with J gene TRBJ1-2; D is perhaps TRBD1 (5 bases). CDR1 and CDR2 from the germline V gene are LGHNA and YSLEER. V was pared by 0 bases and J by 8 bases, with 10 bases between. There are 13 residues in the CDR3. The CDR3 region is CASSQDLGDGYTF. Here the CDR3 DNA reads TGCGCCAGCAGCCAAGATTTAGGGGACGGCTACACCTTC.

This clone was seen a single time. The chain recombines TRBV19 with TRBJ1-1; the D is unclear. Trimming stripped 5 bases from V and 0 bases from J, with 16 bases between. Germline assignment: CDR1 LNHDA and CDR2 SQIVND (reference sequence). The CDR3 is made up of 16 amino acids. The CDR3, as DNA: TGTGCCAGTAGTCTCCGCCGGGGAATCATGAACACTGAAGCTTTCTTT. Its protein is CASSLRRGIMNTEAFF.

This chain links TRBV5-4 with TRBJ2-2, with D perhaps TRBD2 (5 bases). The CDR3 covers 16 residues. Trimming removed 2 bases at V and 3 bases at J, with 14 bases between. Germline V CDR1 and CDR2: SGHNT, YYREEE (reference sequence). CDR3 in DNA: TGTGCCAGCAGCTTCCCCGTAGGAGGTCACACCGGGGAGCTGTTTTTT. Residues: CASSFPVGGHTGELFF.